This passage covers 14 T cell receptor beta chains from one sample sequenced in a study of neurological immune-mediated disorders. TCRdb re-called the 5' RACE reads through MiXCR, storing one row per CDR3 protein. The profile shows more than 30,000 distinct CDR3 sequences, roughly 13% of them singletons. The time point was: technical triplicate 2. Sequencing was performed on CD4+ T cells from blood. These TCRs come from a female donor with HTLV-1-associated myelopathy (HAM/TSP).

This clonotype has a count of ten or more. This rearrangement joins TRBV11-2 to TRBJ2-2; TRBD2 agrees at 8 bases. The V and J ends lost 2 bases and 1 base, in that order; junction bases with no gene match: 0. Germline CDR1 and CDR2: SGHAT and FQNNGV. This CDR3 is 15 amino acids long. For the CDR3, the DNA is TGTGCCAGCAGCTTACTAGCGGGGAACACCGGGGAGCTGTTTTTT. Translating it yields CASSLLAGNTGELFF.

This clonotype was detected ten times or more. The CDR3 is CASSLETSGSRGTDTQYF. The CDR3 DNA sequence: TGCGCCAGCAGCTTGGAGACTAGCGGTTCCCGGGGCACAGATACGCAGTATTTT. This rearrangement joins TRBV5-1 to TRBJ2-3; 9 positions agree with TRBD2. CDR1 SGHRS and CDR2 YFSETQ come from the germline V gene. CDR3 length: 18 amino acids. V lost 0 bases to trimming and J lost 1 base; unmatched junction nucleotides: 9.

The table lists this clonotype with a few counts. The CDR3 here is CASSPAGTALEKLFF. CDR3 bases: TGTGCCAGCTCACCGGCAGGGACAGCTCTCGAAAAACTGTTTTTT. This sequence joins TRBV18 and TRBJ1-4; 7 bases agree with TRBD1. CDR3 length equals 15 residues. With V trimmed by 3 bases and J by 8 bases, 9 bases remained unmatched. The V gene's germline CDR1 is KGHSH and CDR2 LQKENI.

This clonotype showed up many times. The chain links TRBV15 to TRBJ2-1; 9 bases line up with TRBD2. CDR1 and CDR2 from the germline V gene are LNHNV and YYDKDF (reference sequence). This CDR3 spans 16 amino acids. The ends lost 7 bases at V and 8 bases at J; junction bases unmatched: 15. CDR3 nucleotide sequence: TGTGCCACCAAAATCTCGCCAGCGGGGGGCACGGATGAGCAGTTCTTC. Protein product: CATKISPAGGTDEQFF. Supplemented by reference TRBV15 and TRBJ2-1, the full variable domain reads DAMVIQNPRYQVTQFGKPVTLSCSQTLNHNVMYWYQQKSSQAPKLLFHYYDKDFNNEADTPDNFQSRRPNTSFCFLDIRSPGLGDTAMYLCATKISPAGGTDEQFFGPGTRLTVL.

The V gene is TRBV14, the J gene TRBJ2-1; D possibly corresponds to TRBD1 (8 bases). Germline assignment: CDR1 SGHDN and CDR2 FVKESK. This CDR3 is built from 15 residues. V was trimmed by 5 bases and J by 4 bases, leaving 15 bases between them. CDR3 in amino acids: CASSSDREGYNEQFF. CDR3 sequence (DNA): TGTGCCAGCAGCTCGGACAGGGAGGGGTACAATGAGCAGTTCTTC.

This clonotype was counted ten times or more. This sequence joins TRBV20-1 and TRBJ2-4; 16 nucleotides agree with TRBD2. The V gene end was trimmed by 5 bases and the J gene end by 9 bases; junction bases not matched to a gene: 16. The CDR3 has 18 amino acids. CDR1 is DFQATT, CDR2 SNEGSKA, per germline (reference sequence). The CDR3 reads CSAGGPGTSGGAGGIQYF. The CDR3 nucleotides are TGCAGTGCTGGAGGACCTGGGACTAGCGGGGGGGCCGGTGGCATTCAGTACTTC.

In the case of this clonotype: One end of the junction fails to match germline, which may point to a read error. DNA of the CDR3: TGTGCCAGCAGCTTGGCTCTTGGGACTAACACATATACGCAGTATTTT. It translates to CASSLALGTNTYTQYF. The chain recombines TRBV5-8 with TRBJ2-3, with 7 bases that match TRBD2. The CDR3 extends over 16 amino acids. Germline-derived CDR1 and CDR2 are SGHTS and YDEGEE. Together with reference TRBV5-8 and TRBJ2-3, the CDR3 gives the full variable domain: EAGVTQSPTHLIKTRGQQATLRCSPISGHTSVYWYQQALGLGLQFLLWYDEGEERNRGNFPPRFSGRQFPNYSSELNVNALELEDSALYLCASSLALGTNTYTQYFGPGTRLTVL.

This clonotype was counted ten times or more. The chain employs TRBV7-2 and TRBJ2-3; 13 nucleotides line up with TRBD2. The CDR3 extends over 17 amino acids. V gave up 1 base and J gave up 9 bases; unmatched junction bases: 10. CDR1 is SGHTA, CDR2 FQGNSA, per germline. The CDR3 DNA is TGTGCCAGCAGCTTAGTACTACTAGCGGGGGGGAGGGAGACGCAGTATTTT. This encodes CASSLVLLAGGRETQYF. The full variable domain, in which reference TRBV7-2 and TRBJ2-3 provide the parts outside the CDR3, is GAGVSQSPSNKVTEKGKDVELRCDPISGHTALYWYRQSLGQGLEFLIYFQGNSAPDKSGLPSDRFSAERTGGSVSTLTIQRTQQEDSAVYLCASSLVLLAGGRETQYFGPGTRLTVL.

The chain is built from TRBV20-1 and TRBJ2-2; 11 positions match TRBD2. CDR3 length: 16 residues. The germline gives CDR1 DFQATT, CDR2 SNEGSKA (reference sequence). The trim removed 2 bases at V and 1 base at J, leaving 3 bases unmatched. This CDR3 reads CSARRLAGGNTGELFF. The CDR3 DNA follows: TGCAGTGCTAGACGGCTAGCGGGGGGGAACACCGGGGAGCTGTTTTTT.

Turning to this clonotype: Here the CDR3 omits its conserved ending phenylalanine or tryptophan, so a read error is the likely source. The chain is built from TRBV20-1 and TRBJ2-7; weak D call: TRBD1 (6 bases). The V and J ends lost 0 bases and 3 bases respectively, with 9 bases between them. The CDR3 runs to 13 residues. Germline loops: CDR1 DFQATT, CDR2 SNEGSKA (reference sequence). The CDR3, as DNA: TGCAGTGCTAGAGAACAGGGCATCTACGAGCAGTACCTC. Encoded protein: CSAREQGIYEQYL.

This clonotype was seen repeatedly, ten times or more. A clone one base away is much larger, so this may be a read error. This sequence joins TRBV3-1 and TRBJ2-7, with D possibly being TRBD1 (5 bases). Germline CDR1 LGHDT, CDR2 YNNKEL (reference sequence). This CDR3 has 13 residues. Trimming cost V 2 bases and J 10 bases, with 15 bases left between them. DNA of the CDR3: TGTGCCAGCAGCCAAAATCATCAGGGTAGTCAGTACTTC. This sequence encodes CASSQNHQGSQYF.

This clonotype was seen at least ten times. J is TRBJ2-6 and V is TRBV5-1; 10 bases fit TRBD1. This CDR3 has 20 residues. The ends lost 4 bases at V and 3 bases at J; junction bases unmatched: 16. The germline CDR1 and CDR2 sequences are SGHRS and YFSETQ. CDR3 nucleotide sequence: TGCGCCAGCAGCAGCGAGCCGGGACAGGGGAGGCTAAGTGGGGCCAACGTCCTGACTTTC. Its protein product is CASSSEPGQGRLSGANVLTF.

This clonotype was picked up a small number of times. The V call is TRBV7-3, the J call TRBJ2-7, with TRBD2 identical over 11 bases. Germline CDR1 and CDR2: SGHTA and FQGTGA. This CDR3 region has 15 residues. V was clipped by 6 bases and J by 2 bases; unmatched bases: 6. The CDR3 reads CASRPGLAGPYEQYF. The CDR3 DNA reads TGTGCCAGCAGACCCGGACTAGCGGGCCCCTACGAGCAGTACTTC.

The sample holds many counts of this clonotype. J is TRBJ1-2 and V is TRBV7-9; D is ambiguous. From germline, CDR1 is SEHNR and CDR2 FQNEAQ (reference sequence). V was cut by 4 bases and J by 4 bases, with 16 bases left in between. CDR3 size: 15 residues. The CDR3 loop reads CASSSVPGEVYGYTF. CDR3 sequence (DNA): TGTGCCAGCAGCTCCGTGCCCGGTGAGGTCTATGGCTACACCTTC.